This T cell receptor (beta chain) comes out of a study of blood T cell repertoires in COVID-19. Using immunoSEQ multiplex PCR, the repertoire was profiled, and TCRdb retains in-frame clones only, with some absent. The sample holds some 220,000 clones, approximately 78% seen once. The sample was peripheral blood. The clonotype was recovered from a woman aged 70-85 years with COVID-19, enrolled during active disease.

CDR3 bases: TGTGCCAGCAGCCCGGGACAGTCAGGTCTGGAGAATGAGCAGTTCTTC. This encodes CASSPGQSGLENEQFF. The J gene is TRBJ2-1, the V gene TRBV11-2; 7 bases map to TRBD1. The CDR3 consists of 16 residues. J was trimmed by 7 bases and V by 5 bases; bases with no gene match: 14. Germline-derived CDR1 and CDR2 are SGHAT and FQNNGV.